This T cell receptor beta chain derives from a study of OX40 agonist ivuxolimab in advanced cancers. Assay: immunoSEQ multiplex PCR; the TCRdb copy retains only in-frame clones and omits some. The sample includes 92,000 or so clones, approximately 84% of them seen just once. The CDR3 totals 15 residues. Germline values: CDR1 LNHDA, CDR2 SQIVND (reference sequence). V lost 3 bases, J lost 5 bases, and 15 bases lay in between. The sample was CD4+ or CD8+ T cells sorted from blood, taken in a trial of the OX40 agonist ivuxolimab. The chain is built from TRBV19 and TRBJ2-3; D gene ambiguous. This sequence was found in an adult with an advanced solid tumor such as melanoma, head and neck, liver or kidney cancer. The CDR3 DNA sequence: TGTGCCAGTAGTATGTCTGGGTACCCCGGAGATACGCAGTATTTT. As protein: CASSMSGYPGDTQYF.